These 23 T cell receptor beta chains originate from one sample sequenced in a study of T cells in Graves' hyperthyroidism and ophthalmopathy. Amplified TCR beta CDR3 regions derived from RNA transcripts. The HTBI primer set drove a first-round RT-PCR of the TCR CDR3. TCRdb re-called the multiplex PCR reads through MiXCR, storing one row per CDR3 protein. The table lists 490,000 or so distinct CDR3 sequences, 22% of them singletons. Sequencing was done on a sample of blood. These receptors were collected from a woman in her 70s with Graves' ophthalmopathy.

This clonotype was detected a few times. The genes are TRBV24-1 and TRBJ2-7; 8 positions agree with TRBD1. There are 15 residues in the CDR3. The germline gives CDR1 KGHDR, CDR2 SFDVKD. V dropped 1 base and J dropped 3; count of bases not matched to a gene: 4. The CDR3 region is CATSDFDRGRYEQYF. Here the CDR3 DNA reads TGTGCCACCAGTGATTTTGACAGGGGACGCTACGAGCAGTACTTC.

This clonotype was detected only a few times. The chain couples TRBV6-1 to TRBJ2-4; D may be TRBD1 or TRBD2 (6 bases each). V was clipped by 7 bases and J by 0 bases, with 22 bases between them. The CDR3 loop spans 18 amino acids. The germline V gene has CDR1 MNHNS and CDR2 SASEGT. The CDR3 DNA follows: TGTGCCAGCAAGAGGAGGGCCAGACAGGCCCTAGCCAAAAACATTCAGTACTTC. It is translated as CASKRRARQALAKNIQYF.

V usage is TRBV29-1 and J usage is TRBJ1-2; TRBD1 matches 7 bases. The ends lost 0 bases at V and 0 bases at J; junction bases unmatched: 13. There are 18 residues in the CDR3. Germline values: CDR1 SQVTM, CDR2 ANQGSEA. This CDR3 reads CSVEDLRTGTDPNYGYTF. CDR3 nucleotide sequence: TGCAGCGTTGAAGATCTACGGACCGGGACAGATCCTAACTATGGCTACACCTTC.

This chain connects TRBV20-1 to TRBJ1-4; maybe TRBD1 (6 bases). CDR3 length equals 14 residues. Germline loops: CDR1 DFQATT, CDR2 SNEGSKA (reference sequence). Trimming took 2 bases from V and 8 from J, leaving 15 bases between them. DNA for the CDR3: TGCAGTGCTAGAAACAGGGAAACGGCAGAAAAACTGTTTTTT. Amino acid sequence: CSARNRETAEKLFF.

This clonotype was picked up a small number of times. This chain uses TRBV29-1 with TRBJ2-7, with 8 positions matching TRBD2. Germline assignment: CDR1 SQVTM and CDR2 ANQGSEA. The V gene end was trimmed by 4 bases and the J gene end by 2 bases; junction bases not matched to a gene: 7. CDR3 length equals 14 residues. CDR3 sequence reads: CSVAAGAGPYEQYF. The CDR3, as DNA: TGCAGCGTTGCAGCGGGAGCGGGACCCTACGAGCAGTACTTC.

This clonotype appeared a few times. J is TRBJ1-3 and V is TRBV2; weak D call: TRBD1 (5 bases). Germline lookup yields CDR1 SNHLY and CDR2 FYNNEI. The V end lost 5 bases, the J end lost 0 bases, and 8 bases lay between the germline ends. The CDR3 sequence is 14 residues long. CDR3 sequence: CASSRGHSGNTIYF. The CDR3 DNA reads as TGTGCCAGCAGTAGGGGCCACTCTGGAAACACCATATATTTT.

This clonotype was seen a handful of times. The chain recombines TRBV12-3 or TRBV12-4 with TRBJ2-4; a weak D match, TRBD2 (5 bases). Trimming cost V 6 bases and J 8 bases, with 11 bases left between them. This CDR3 comprises 12 residues. CDR3 nucleotide sequence: TGTGCCAGCAGCCAAGGGCGGGACATTCAGTACTTC. Translation: CASSQGRDIQYF.

V usage is TRBV11-2 and J usage is TRBJ2-3, with 7 bases identical to TRBD2. The V gene end was trimmed by 5 bases and the J gene end by 2 bases; junction bases not matched to a gene: 13. Per the germline V gene, CDR1 is SGHAT and CDR2 is FQNNGV. The CDR3 runs 17 residues. The CDR3 here is CASSPVPGGALTDTQYF. DNA of the CDR3: TGTGCCAGCAGCCCGGTACCGGGGGGAGCCCTCACAGATACGCAGTATTTT.

This clonotype was counted a few times. The chain employs TRBV20-1 and TRBJ2-4, with D hard to call. The ends were cut back, 5 bases at V and 3 bases at J, with 17 bases in the middle. Germline V gene lookup returns CDR1 DFQATT and CDR2 SNEGSKA (reference sequence). The CDR3 has 15 amino acids. DNA of the CDR3: TGCAGTGCTCGCCGACCCCATCCGGGCAAAAACATTCAGTACTTC. Amino acids: CSARRPHPGKNIQYF.

V is TRBV7-9 and J is TRBJ2-3; no firm D call. This CDR3 region has 14 residues. CDR1 SEHNR and CDR2 FQNEAQ come from the germline V gene (reference sequence). The V gene lost 8 bases and the J gene lost 2 bases, with 14 bases spanning the gap. In nucleotides, the CDR3 is TGTGCCAGCGGCCCAGACCTGGTCACAGATACGCAGTATTTT. Its protein product is CASGPDLVTDTQYF.

The chain is built from TRBV20-1 and TRBJ1-2, with 7 bases lining up with TRBD1. V shed 7 bases and J 3 bases; nucleotides not matched to a gene: 2. The germline V gene has CDR1 DFQATT and CDR2 SNEGSKA (reference sequence). This CDR3 has 11 amino acids. The CDR3 DNA is TGCAGTGTCACAGGGGACTATGGCTACACCTTC. Translation: CSVTGDYGYTF.

Of note for this clonotype: Mismatch with germline at one junction end may stem from a read error. The chain uses TRBV7-9 and TRBJ2-7; tentatively, D is TRBD1 (6 bases). The CDR3 contains 14 residues. Germline CDR1 reads SEHNR; CDR2 reads FQNEAQ (reference sequence). In nucleotides, the CDR3 is TGTGTCAGCAGCCCTCCGGCAGGGGCCTACGAGCAGTACTTC. This encodes CVSSPPAGAYEQYF.

The chain recombines TRBV5-1 with TRBJ1-2; maybe TRBD1 (6 bases). Germline V gene sequence: CDR1 SGHRS, CDR2 YFSETQ. The CDR3 spans 14 residues. The ends were cut back, 4 bases at V and 2 bases at J, with 12 bases in the middle. The CDR3 here is CASSEGQPNYGYTF. In DNA form, the CDR3 reads TGCGCCAGCAGCGAGGGACAACCCAACTATGGCTACACCTTC.

The chain has TRBV9 and TRBJ2-5, with 14 bases fitting TRBD2. The germline gives CDR1 SGDLS, CDR2 YYNGEE. J lost 5 bases, V lost 3 bases, and 6 bases had no gene match. This CDR3 is built from 16 residues. The CDR3 loop reads CASSGGLAGGRETQYF. DNA of the CDR3: TGTGCCAGCAGCGGAGGACTAGCGGGAGGAAGGGAGACCCAGTACTTC.

This clonotype has a handful of counts. The chain is built from TRBV7-2 and TRBJ2-2; D uncertain. The CDR3 consists of 14 residues. Trimming removed 2 bases from V and 5 bases from J, with 9 bases in between. Germline CDR1 reads SGHTA; CDR2 reads FQGNSA. CDR3 bases: TGTGCCAGCAGCTTAACCTTAGGGACCGGGGAGCTGTTTTTT. As protein: CASSLTLGTGELFF.

The chain joins TRBV4-1 to TRBJ2-1; 9 bases match TRBD1. V lost 0 bases to trimming and J lost 14 bases; unmatched junction nucleotides: 11. Germline V CDR1 and CDR2: MGHRA, YSYEKL. The CDR3 covers 15 residues. CDR3 amino acids: CASSQDGGTGRGEFF. CDR3 sequence (DNA): TGCGCCAGCAGCCAAGATGGGGGGACAGGGAGGGGCGAGTTCTTC.

J is TRBJ2-1 and V is TRBV11-3, with TRBD2 matching 13 bases. Trimming took 5 bases from V and 7 from J; bases not matched to a gene: 8. CDR1 is SGHNT, CDR2 YENEEA, per germline. The length of the CDR3 is 16 residues. CDR3 sequence (DNA): TGTGCCAGCAGCGCACGGACTAGCGGGAGCGGAAATGAGCAGTTCTTC. Translated, it gives CASSARTSGSGNEQFF.

This clonotype occurred many times. V is TRBV3-1 and J is TRBJ2-7; 7 bases fit TRBD1. The CDR3 sequence is 15 residues long. V gave up 4 bases and J gave up 3 bases; unmatched junction bases: 9. Germline V gives CDR1 LGHDT, CDR2 YNNKEL (reference sequence). Written as DNA, the CDR3 is TGTGCCAGCAGCCCAGCCGGGACAGACTACTACGAGCAGTACTTC. Translating it yields CASSPAGTDYYEQYF.

This chain uses TRBV18 with TRBJ1-2; no clear D gene. The CDR3 length is 14 residues. Trimming removed 2 bases from V and 4 bases from J, with 11 bases in between. The germline V gene encodes CDR1 KGHSH and CDR2 LQKENI. In nucleotides, the CDR3 is TGTGCCAGCTCACCAGGAGGGATGATCTATGGCTACACCTTC. The encoded protein is CASSPGGMIYGYTF. Supplemented by reference TRBV18 and TRBJ1-2, the full variable domain reads NAGVMQNPRHLVRRRGQEARLRCSPMKGHSHVYWYRQLPEEGLKFMVYLQKENIIDESGMPKERFSAEFPKEGPSILRIQQVVRGDSAAYFCASSPGGMIYGYTFGSGTRLTVV.

The genes are TRBV11-3 and TRBJ2-2; D is uncertain. V was trimmed by 1 base and J by 10 bases, leaving 7 bases between them. Germline values: CDR1 SGHNT, CDR2 YENEEA. The CDR3 has 12 amino acids. The CDR3 loop reads CASSLVSEELFF. CDR3 nucleotides: TGTGCCAGCAGCTTAGTATCCGAGGAGCTGTTTTTT.

At least ten counts were recorded for this clonotype. V and J are TRBV6-1 and TRBJ2-2, with D unresolved. The V end lost 3 bases, the J end lost 4 bases, and 6 bases lay between the germline ends. The CDR3 loop spans 13 amino acids. The germline CDR1 and CDR2 sequences are MNHNS and SASEGT. This chain's CDR3 is CASSETPTGELFF. The CDR3 bases are TGTGCCAGCAGTGAGACACCCACCGGGGAGCTGTTTTTT.

The chain combines TRBV10-3 with TRBJ1-2; no definite D call. This CDR3 contains 15 residues. The germline V gene encodes CDR1 ENHRY and CDR2 SYGVKD. The V end lost 6 bases, the J end lost 6 bases, and 20 bases lay between the germline ends. The CDR3: CAIRATGIKWDGYTF. The CDR3 nucleotides read TGTGCCATCAGGGCTACCGGGATTAAATGGGATGGCTACACCTTC.

Regarding this clonotype: At one end the junction does not follow the germline gene, possibly because of a read error. The V call is TRBV7-7, the J call TRBJ2-7; TRBD2 might be the D (5 bases). The CDR3 sequence is 14 residues long. The germline V gene encodes CDR1 SSHAT and CDR2 FNYEAQ (reference sequence). The CDR3: CASSLATVTYEQYF. As DNA, the CDR3 is TGTGCTAGCAGCTTAGCGACGGTAACCTACGAGCAGTACTTC.